The T cell receptor (beta chain) described here comes from a study of T-cell memory formation after mild COVID-19. Study summary: TCR clusters were largely donor specific.

This CDR3 has 21 residues. In TCRdb, the 5' RACE reads were re-called with MiXCR into one record per CDR3 protein. The data contain some 210,000 distinct CDR3 sequences, about 10% of them singletons. In this sample, this clonotype turned up a few times. Input material: PBMCs or a T cell subset sorted from them (not recorded which). J is TRBJ2-7 and V is TRBV21-1; whether TRBD1, the table's D call, matches the DNA was not checked. TRBV21-1 is tagged as a pseudogene. This clonotype was obtained from a man between 18 and 35 years old who had mild COVID-19 (a few samples of this study predate the infection). Cell type and time point are not known. The CDR3 protein is CASSKNSRQGWELGGAYEQYF. The CDR3 DNA follows: TGTGCCAGCAGCAAAAACTCGAGACAGGGGTGGGAACTAGGAGGAGCGTACGAGCAGTACTTC.